This T cell receptor beta chain stems from a study of identical twins. Study conclusions and caveats: Twin pairs' shared out-of-frame alpha sequences were enriched in low generation probability. Fewer insertions marked abundant cord blood beta clonotypes; young adult naive trended weakly, memory not at all. Zero-insertion analyses might be partly confounded by invariant T cells like MAIT and iNKT. Among beta out-of-frame sequences, excess sharing between twins appeared weaker.

This clonotype was seen a few times. Its antigen remains unknown. V was pared by 8 bases and J by 3 bases, with 11 bases of the junction left unmatched. The germline gives CDR1 SGHTA, CDR2 FQGNSA. The CDR3 covers 15 residues. TCRdb independently ran MiXCR on the 5' RACE reads; one entry per CDR3 protein. The table lists fewer than 250,000 distinct CDR3 sequences, about a tenth of them singletons. The chain links TRBV7-2 to TRBJ2-7, with 9 bases matching TRBD2. The receptor was isolated from a woman in her late teens or twenties in good health. Source material: memory (CD45RO+) T cells sorted from blood. CDR3 nucleotide sequence: TGTGCCAGCTCCCAGGCGGGAGGGCAGAGCTACGAGCAGTACTTC. Protein sequence: CASSQAGGQSYEQYF.